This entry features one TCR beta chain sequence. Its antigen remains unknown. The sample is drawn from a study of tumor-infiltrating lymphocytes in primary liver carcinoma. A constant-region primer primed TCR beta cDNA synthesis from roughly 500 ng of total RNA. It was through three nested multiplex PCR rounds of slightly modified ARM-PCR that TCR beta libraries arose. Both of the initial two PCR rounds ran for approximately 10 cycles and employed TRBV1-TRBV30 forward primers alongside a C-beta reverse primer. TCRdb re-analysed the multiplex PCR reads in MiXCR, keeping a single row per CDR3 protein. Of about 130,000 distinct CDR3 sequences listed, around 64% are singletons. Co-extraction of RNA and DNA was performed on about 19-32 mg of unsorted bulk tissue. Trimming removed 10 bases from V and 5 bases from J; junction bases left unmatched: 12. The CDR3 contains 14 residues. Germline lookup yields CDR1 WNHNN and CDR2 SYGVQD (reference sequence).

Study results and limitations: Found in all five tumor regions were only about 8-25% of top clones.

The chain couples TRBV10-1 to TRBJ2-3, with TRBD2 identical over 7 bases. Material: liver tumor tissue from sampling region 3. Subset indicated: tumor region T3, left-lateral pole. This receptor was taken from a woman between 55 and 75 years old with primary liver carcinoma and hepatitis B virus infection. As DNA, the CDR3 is TGCGCCACCGCGGGAGAAAGGAACATAGATACGCAGTATTTT. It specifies CATAGERNIDTQYF.